A single T cell receptor beta chain is shown here with its context. In the original processing: Cell counts per sample came from amplifying reference gene primers. Method: immunoSEQ multiplex PCR; TCRdb's copy keeps in-frame clones and lacks some. From that table come the V and J calls and clone size; the DNA was used to work out D and trimming. Of under 75,000 clones in the sample, 80% to 90% were seen once. The germline CDR1 and CDR2 sequences are WSHSY and SAAADI. The V gene lost 9 bases and the J gene lost 2 bases, with 13 bases spanning the gap. The CDR3 contains 13 residues. These data are taken from a study of blood T cell repertoires in COVID-19. Study overall: The study drew acute and convalescent COVID-19 samples from the United States, Italy and Spain. PBMCs, B-cell-depleted T cells, or T cells provided the cDNA or gDNA that made up the material.

V is TRBV10-2 and J is TRBJ1-1; the D gene is possibly TRBD1 (6 bases). Sequencing input: peripheral blood. The receptor was isolated from a man over 45 with active COVID-19. The CDR3 is CASSWGGNTEAFF. The DNA for the CDR3 is TGCGCCAGTAGTTGGGGGGGCAACACTGAAGCTTTCTTT.